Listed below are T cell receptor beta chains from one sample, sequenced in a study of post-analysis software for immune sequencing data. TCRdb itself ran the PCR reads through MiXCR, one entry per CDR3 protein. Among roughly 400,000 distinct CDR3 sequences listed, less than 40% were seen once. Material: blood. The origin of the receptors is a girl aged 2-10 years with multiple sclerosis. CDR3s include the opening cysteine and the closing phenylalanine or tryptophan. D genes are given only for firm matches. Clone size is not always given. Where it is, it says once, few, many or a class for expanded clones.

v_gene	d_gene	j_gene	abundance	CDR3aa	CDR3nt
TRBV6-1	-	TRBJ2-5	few	CASSSGYPSGVKGAQYF	TGTGCCAGCAGCTCCGGGTACCCGTCCGGAGTCAAGGGGGCCCAGTACTTC
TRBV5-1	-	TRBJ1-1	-	CASSLGTGGWPEAFF	TGCGCCAGCAGCTTGGGAACGGGCGGGTGGCCTGAAGCTTTCTTT
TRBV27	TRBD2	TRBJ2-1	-	CASSLSWKAGGPGEQFF	TGTGCCAGCAGTTTAAGCTGGAAAGCGGGAGGGCCTGGGGAGCAGTTCTTC
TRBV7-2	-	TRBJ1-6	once	CASSLLTAGSYNSPLHF	TGTGCCAGCAGCTTACTTACGGCAGGGTCCTATAATTCACCCCTCCACTTT
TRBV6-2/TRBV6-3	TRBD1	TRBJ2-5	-	CASSYRDRWGETQYF	TGTGCCAGCAGTTACCGGGACAGATGGGGGGAGACCCAGTACTTC
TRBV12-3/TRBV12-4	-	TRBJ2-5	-	CASSFTGQGETQYF	TGTGCCAGCAGTTTTACGGGTCAGGGAGAGACCCAGTACTTC
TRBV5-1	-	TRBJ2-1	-	CASGDTGSSYNEQFF	TGCGCCAGCGGCGACACAGGAAGCTCCTACAATGAGCAGTTCTTC
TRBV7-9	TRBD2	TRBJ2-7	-	CASSLVLLAGAPTEQYF	TGTGCCAGCAGCTTAGTTCTCTTAGCGGGAGCCCCTACGGAGCAGTACTTC
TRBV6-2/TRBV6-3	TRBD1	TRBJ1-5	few	CASSYSVGTGAYNQHF	TGTGCCAGCAGTTACTCGGTGGGGACAGGGGCCTACAACCAGCATTTT
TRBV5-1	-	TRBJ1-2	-	CASSLANNGYTF	TGCGCCAGCAGCTTGGCCAACAATGGCTACACCTTC
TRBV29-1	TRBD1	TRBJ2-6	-	CSVEEGQGVNVLTF	TGCAGCGTTGAAGAGGGACAGGGTGTTAACGTCCTGACTTTC
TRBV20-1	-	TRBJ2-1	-	CSALSLGFYNEQFF	TGCAGTGCTCTATCCTTGGGGTTTTACAATGAGCAGTTCTTC
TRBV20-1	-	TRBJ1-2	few	CSASISLSLAGNYGYTF	TGCAGTGCCTCAATCTCCCTATCATTGGCAGGAAACTATGGCTACACCTTC
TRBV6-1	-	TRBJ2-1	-	CASSERGYNEQFF	TGTGCCAGCAGTGAGAGGGGGTACAATGAGCAGTTCTTC
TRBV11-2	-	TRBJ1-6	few	CASSMGWGSPLHF	TGTGCCAGCAGCATGGGTTGGGGTTCACCCCTCCACTTT
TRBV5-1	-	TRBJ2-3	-	CASSRKQEDTQYF	TGCGCCAGCAGTAGGAAACAGGAGGATACGCAGTATTTT
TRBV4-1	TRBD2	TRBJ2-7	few	CASSQGTGGSYEQYF	TGCGCCAGCAGCCAAGGAACGGGCGGGAGCTACGAGCAGTACTTC
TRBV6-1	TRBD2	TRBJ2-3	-	CASMTSGGADTQYF	TGTGCCAGCATGACTAGCGGGGGGGCCGATACGCAGTATTTT
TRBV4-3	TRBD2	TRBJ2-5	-	CASNQDWRLAGVETQYF	TGCGCCAGCAACCAAGATTGGAGACTAGCGGGAGTGGAGACCCAGTACTTC
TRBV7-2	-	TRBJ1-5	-	CASSLEEGPGFFSNQPQHF	TGTGCCAGCAGCTTAGAGGAGGGTCCGGGATTTTTTAGCAATCAGCCCCAGCATTTT
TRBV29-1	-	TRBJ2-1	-	CSVDVDGRGTQFF	TGCAGCGTTGATGTAGACGGACGGGGCACACAGTTCTTC
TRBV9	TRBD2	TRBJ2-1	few	CASSLWTSGRSYNEQFF	TGTGCCAGCAGCTTGTGGACTAGCGGACGCTCCTACAATGAGCAGTTCTTC
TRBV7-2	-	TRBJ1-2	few	CASSLGITGNYGYTF	TGTGCCAGCAGCTTAGGGATTACGGGAAACTATGGCTACACCTTC
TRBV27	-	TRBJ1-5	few	CASSPGTLGAQPQHF	TGTGCCAGCAGCCCTGGAACACTTGGGGCTCAGCCCCAGCATTTT
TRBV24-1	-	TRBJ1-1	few	CATSDSQGRAEAFF	TGTGCCACCAGTGATTCACAGGGCCGGGCTGAAGCTTTCTTT
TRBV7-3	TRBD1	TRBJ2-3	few	CASSKQGSSTDTQYF	TGTGCCAGCAGCAAACAGGGGTCTAGCACAGATACGCAGTATTTT
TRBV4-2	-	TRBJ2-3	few	CASSQEARDTQYF	TGTGCCAGCAGCCAAGAGGCTAGGGATACGCAGTATTTT
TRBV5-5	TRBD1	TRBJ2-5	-	CASMDRVQETQYF	TGTGCCAGCATGGACAGGGTACAAGAGACCCAGTACTTC
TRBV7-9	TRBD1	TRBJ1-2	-	CASSSFGTGGNYGYTF	TGTGCCAGCAGCTCTTTTGGGACAGGGGGGAACTATGGCTACACCTTC
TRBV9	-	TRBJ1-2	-	CASSDPYGGNYGYTF	TGTGCCAGCAGCGACCCCTACGGGGGTAACTATGGCTACACCTTC
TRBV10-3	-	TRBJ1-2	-	CAISRQSDYGYTF	TGTGCCATCAGTAGACAATCAGACTATGGCTACACCTTC
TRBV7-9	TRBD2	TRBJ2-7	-	CASSLTAGLSYEQYF	TGTGCCAGCAGCTTAACAGCGGGGCTGTCCTACGAGCAGTACTTC
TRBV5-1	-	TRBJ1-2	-	CASSTETGALYGYTF	TGCGCCAGCAGCACGGAGACAGGCGCCCTCTATGGCTACACCTTC
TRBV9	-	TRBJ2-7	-	CASTPGPSYEQYF	TGTGCCAGCACTCCAGGTCCTTCCTACGAGCAGTACTTC
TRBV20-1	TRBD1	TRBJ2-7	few	CSAREGTGIHEQYF	TGCAGTGCTAGAGAAGGGACAGGGATCCACGAGCAGTACTTC
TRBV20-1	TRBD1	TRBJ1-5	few	CSARDGTGSNQPQHF	TGCAGTGCTAGAGACGGGACAGGGAGCAATCAGCCCCAGCATTTT
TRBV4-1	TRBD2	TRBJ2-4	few	CASSQEGLAGGPKNIQYF	TGCGCCAGCAGCCAAGAGGGACTAGCGGGAGGGCCCAAAAACATTCAGTACTTC
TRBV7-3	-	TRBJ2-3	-	CASSLGHSTDTRYF	TGTGCCAGCAGCTTAGGGCATTCCACAGATACGCGGTATTTT
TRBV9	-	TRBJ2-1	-	CASSETRNEQFF	TGTGCCAGCAGCGAAACGAGAAATGAGCAGTTCTTC
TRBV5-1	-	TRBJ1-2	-	CASSLEPDLPRYGYTF	TGCGCCAGCAGCTTGGAGCCAGACCTACCCCGCTATGGCTACACCTTC
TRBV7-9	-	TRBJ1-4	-	CASSGDPSRTGGEKLFF	TGTGCCAGCAGCGGAGACCCAAGCCGGACGGGGGGTGAAAAACTGTTTTTT
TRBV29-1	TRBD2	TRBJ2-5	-	CGVPPGLADKETQYF	TGCGGCGTTCCTCCGGGACTAGCGGATAAAGAGACCCAGTACTTC
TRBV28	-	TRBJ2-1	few	CASSPPSSGEQFF	TGTGCCAGCAGTCCACCCTCTTCGGGGGAGCAGTTCTTC
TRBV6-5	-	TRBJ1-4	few	CASSYSQGPEKLFF	TGTGCCAGCAGTTATTCCCAGGGACCTGAAAAACTGTTTTTT
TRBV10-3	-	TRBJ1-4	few	CAISEAGRGDEKLFF	TGTGCCATCAGTGAGGCTGGCAGGGGCGACGAAAAACTGTTTTTT
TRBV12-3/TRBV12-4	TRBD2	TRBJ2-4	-	CASSGLGSGRAKNIQYF	TGTGCCAGCAGTGGACTTGGTAGCGGGAGGGCCAAAAACATTCAGTACTTC
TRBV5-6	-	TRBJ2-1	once	CASSLFGEETQFF	TGTGCCAGCAGCTTGTTTGGTGAAGAGACCCAGTTCTTC
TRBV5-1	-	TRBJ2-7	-	CASSSKEGPTCYEQYF	TGCGCCAGCAGCTCGAAGGAGGGACCAACCTGCTACGAGCAGTACTTC
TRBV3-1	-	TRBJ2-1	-	CASSLRVPTYNEQFF	TGTGCCAGCAGCCTACGGGTCCCGACCTACAATGAGCAGTTCTTC
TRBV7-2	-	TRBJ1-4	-	CVSSFNGNEKLFF	TGTGTCAGCAGCTTTAACGGAAATGAAAAACTGTTTTTT
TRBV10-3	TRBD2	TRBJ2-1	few	CAIILETSGRATYNEQFF	TGTGCCATCATACTCGAGACTAGCGGGAGGGCCACCTACAATGAGCAGTTCTTC
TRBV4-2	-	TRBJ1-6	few	CASSQRDALNSPLHF	TGTGCCAGCAGCCAAAGGGACGCCCTGAATTCACCCCTCCACTTT
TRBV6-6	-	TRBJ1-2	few	CASSYREGDGYTF	TGTGCCAGCAGTTACCGGGAAGGCGATGGCTACACCTTC
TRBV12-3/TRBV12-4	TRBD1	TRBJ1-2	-	CASSRQGGYGYTF	TGTGCCAGCAGCCGACAGGGCGGGTATGGCTACACCTTC
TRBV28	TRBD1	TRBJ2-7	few	CASSPGQGSHEQYF	TGTGCCAGCAGTCCAGGACAGGGGTCCCACGAGCAGTACTTC